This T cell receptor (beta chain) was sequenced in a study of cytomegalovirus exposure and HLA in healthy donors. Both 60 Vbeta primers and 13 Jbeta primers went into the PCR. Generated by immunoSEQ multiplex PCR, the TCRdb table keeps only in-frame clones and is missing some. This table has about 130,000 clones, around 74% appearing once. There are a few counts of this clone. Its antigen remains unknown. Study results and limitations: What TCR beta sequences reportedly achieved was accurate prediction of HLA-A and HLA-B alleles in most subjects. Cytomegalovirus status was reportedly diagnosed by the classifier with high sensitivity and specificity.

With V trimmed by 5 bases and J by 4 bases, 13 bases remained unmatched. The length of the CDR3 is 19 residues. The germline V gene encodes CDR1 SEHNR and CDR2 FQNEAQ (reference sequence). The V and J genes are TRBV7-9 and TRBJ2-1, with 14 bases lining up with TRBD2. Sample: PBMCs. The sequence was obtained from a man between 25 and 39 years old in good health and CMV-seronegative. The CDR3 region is CASSLDGTSGGRNYNEQFF. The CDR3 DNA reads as TGTGCCAGCAGCCTAGATGGGACTAGCGGGGGCCGGAATTACAATGAGCAGTTCTTC.